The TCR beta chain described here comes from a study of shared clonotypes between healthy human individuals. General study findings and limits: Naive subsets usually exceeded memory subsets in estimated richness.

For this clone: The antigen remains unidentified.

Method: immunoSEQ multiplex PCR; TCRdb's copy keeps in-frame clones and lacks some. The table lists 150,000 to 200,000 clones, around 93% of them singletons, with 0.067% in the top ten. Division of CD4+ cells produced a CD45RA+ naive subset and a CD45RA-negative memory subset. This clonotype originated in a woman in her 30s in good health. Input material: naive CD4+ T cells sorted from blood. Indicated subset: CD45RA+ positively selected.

CDR3 sequence: CASSYGGVETSLFF. The DNA for the CDR3 is TGTGCCAGCAGTTACGGGGGGGTGGAGACGTCACTTTTCTTT. The gene calls are TRBV6-5 and TRBJ1-1; D might be TRBD1 (5 bases). Deletions cut 2 bases from V and 13 bases from J, with 20 bases between. This CDR3 spans 14 amino acids. Germline V lookup: CDR1 MNHEY, CDR2 SVGAGI.